The 23 T cell receptor beta chains below were found in one sample sequenced in a study of Ad26.COV2.S vaccination and SARS-CoV-2 variants. The data were produced by immunoSEQ multiplex PCR, yet TCRdb's version contains in-frame clones alone and is incomplete. Among around 300,000 clones listed, roughly 90% were seen once. The treatment is: some 19 received Ad26.COV2.S at low or high dose, single or two shots; 5 received placebo; per-sample allocation not given. Collection of samples fell on day 63 after the first vaccine or placebo injection. The sequenced sample was peripheral blood, obtained in a trial of Ad26.COV2.S vaccine versus placebo. All receptors derive from a person aged 18-60 years who received the Ad26.COV2.S COVID-19 vaccine or a placebo.

This chain uses TRBV7-2 with TRBJ2-1, with 12 positions matching TRBD2. The CDR3 is 16 amino acids. CDR1 SGHTA and CDR2 FQGNSA come from the germline V gene. J was trimmed by 7 bases and V by 4 bases; bases with no gene match: 8. The CDR3 sequence is CASSSMGLAGGNEQFF. CDR3 in DNA: TGTGCCAGCAGCTCAATGGGGCTAGCGGGAGGGAATGAGCAGTTCTTC.

V is TRBV4-1 and J is TRBJ1-1, with TRBD1 as a possible D gene (6 bases). CDR1 and CDR2 (germline): MGHRA, YSYEKL. V was pared by 1 base and J by 1 base, with 13 bases between. This CDR3 has 16 residues. CDR3: CASSQVGAGRNTEAFF. CDR3 coding DNA: TGCGCCAGCAGCCAAGTGGGGGCAGGTCGGAACACTGAAGCTTTCTTT.

The table lists this clone with a count of one. The chain links TRBV7-3 to TRBJ2-2; D possibly corresponds to TRBD1 (5 bases). The CDR3 is 14 amino acids. Deletions cut 2 bases from V and 2 bases from J, with 6 bases between. Germline CDR1 is SGHTA and CDR2 is FQGTGA. CDR3 nucleotides: TGTGCCAGCAGCTTACAGGGTAACACCGGGGAGCTGTTTTTT. The encoded protein is CASSLQGNTGELFF.

J is TRBJ1-2 and V is TRBV7-6; D not resolved. V was clipped by 5 bases and J by 4 bases, with 17 bases between them. Germline-derived CDR1 and CDR2 are SGHVS and FNYEAQ. This CDR3 is built from 15 residues. CDR3 nucleotide sequence: TGTGCCAGCAGCCCTAGACCCGGTGGGGTCTATGGCTACACCTTC. Protein sequence: CASSPRPGGVYGYTF. The whole variable domain, remainder taken from reference TRBV7-6 and TRBJ1-2, is GAGVSQSPRYKVTKRGQDVALRCDPISGHVSLYWYRQALGQGPEFLTYFNYEAQQDKSGLPNDRFSAERPEGSISTLTIQRTEQRDSAMYRCASSPRPGGVYGYTFGSGTRLTVV.

This clone showed up many times. The rearrangement joins TRBV7-2 to TRBJ2-1; maybe TRBD2 (6 bases). Deletions cut 6 bases from V and 7 bases from J, with 19 bases between. Per germline, CDR1 SGHTA and CDR2 FQGNSA. This CDR3 has 15 amino acids. The CDR3 DNA is TGTGCCAGCAGAACTAGCTCTGCCGGGTGGAATGAGCAGTTCTTC. Encoded protein: CASRTSSAGWNEQFF.

The chain recombines TRBV15 with TRBJ2-3; D unresolved. The CDR3 extends over 16 amino acids. Germline CDR1 LNHNV, CDR2 YYDKDF (reference sequence). Trimming pared 1 base from V and 6 bases from J, leaving 17 bases between. CDR3 DNA: TGTGCCACCAGCAGAGTGACCCTCCTAAATCGGGATACGCAGTATTTT. This sequence encodes CATSRVTLLNRDTQYF.

The gene calls are TRBV5-4 and TRBJ1-4, with 8 bases that match TRBD1. The CDR3 is 14 amino acids. CDR1 is SGHNT, CDR2 YYREEE, per germline (reference sequence). V gave up 4 bases and J gave up 6 bases; unmatched junction bases: 5. As DNA, the CDR3 is TGTGCCAGCAGCCGGGACAGGACCGATGAAAAACTGTTTTTT. It codes for CASSRDRTDEKLFF.

This chain connects TRBV27 to TRBJ1-1; D is perhaps TRBD1 (5 bases). Germline V gene data show CDR1 as MNHEY and CDR2 as SMNVEV (reference sequence). V lost 0 bases and J lost 3, with 14 bases in between. The CDR3 sequence is 16 residues long. Written as DNA, the CDR3 is TGTGCCAGCAGTTTATCCGGAGGGGATGGATACACTGAAGCTTTCTTT. Its translation is CASSLSGGDGYTEAFF.

This chain joins TRBV13 and TRBJ2-1; 12 bases map to TRBD2. CDR1 and CDR2 from the germline V gene are PRHDT and FYEKMQ (reference sequence). The CDR3 has 16 residues. Trimming at V came to 0 bases and at J to 6 bases, leaving 3 bases not matched to a gene. The CDR3: CASSLGGLAGFNEQFF. The CDR3 DNA sequence: TGTGCCAGCAGCTTAGGAGGACTAGCGGGGTTCAATGAGCAGTTCTTC.

The gene calls are TRBV7-2 and TRBJ1-1; D is undetermined. The CDR3 totals 15 residues. V lost 5 bases and J lost 1, with 14 bases in between. Germline CDR1 reads SGHTA; CDR2 reads FQGNSA. The CDR3 nucleotides are TGTGCCAGCAGCCTTCGAACAAGGGCGAACACTGAAGCTTTCTTT. Amino acid sequence: CASSLRTRANTEAFF.

This sequence joins TRBV6-6 and TRBJ1-2; a possible D gene is TRBD1 (6 bases). V was shortened by 6 bases and J by 4 bases, with 9 bases between the two germline ends. Germline lookup yields CDR1 MNHNY and CDR2 SVGAGI (reference sequence). There are 12 residues in the CDR3. The chain's CDR3 is CASRLDSYGYTF. Here the CDR3 DNA reads TGTGCCAGCAGACTGGACAGCTATGGCTACACCTTC.

The rearrangement joins TRBV7-9 to TRBJ2-1, with D possibly matching TRBD1 (6 bases). The V end was cut by 0 bases, the J end by 9 bases, with 15 bases between. The CDR3 runs to 15 residues. Germline CDR1 reads SEHNR; CDR2 reads FQNEAQ (reference sequence). The CDR3 DNA reads TGTGCCAGCAGCTTAGCGGACAGAAGGGGCATTGAGCAGTTCTTC. As protein: CASSLADRRGIEQFF.

The chain combines TRBV7-8 with TRBJ2-7; a possible D gene is TRBD2 (5 bases). The CDR3 runs to 14 residues. Germline CDR1 reads SGHVS; CDR2 reads FQNEAQ. V lost 3 bases and J lost 3, with 12 bases in between. In DNA, the CDR3 is TGTGCCAGCAGCTTTAAGGACCGGGGCTACGAGCAGTACTTC. Translation: CASSFKDRGYEQYF.

This sequence joins TRBV11-3 and TRBJ2-3; 10 nucleotides align to TRBD2. The CDR3 has 17 residues. Germline CDR1 reads SGHNT; CDR2 reads YENEEA. The J segment lost 4 bases and the V segment lost 4 bases, leaving 11 bases of the junction unmatched. CDR3: CASSWDPLAGVADTQYF. As DNA, the CDR3 is TGTGCCAGCAGCTGGGACCCTCTAGCGGGAGTCGCAGATACGCAGTATTTT.

This rearrangement joins TRBV11-2 to TRBJ2-3; 14 positions match TRBD2. Germline loops: CDR1 SGHAT, CDR2 FQNNGV. The J segment lost 5 bases and the V segment lost 5 bases, leaving 9 bases of the junction unmatched. This CDR3 spans 17 amino acids. The CDR3 is CASSAPSGTSGRDTQYF. The CDR3 nucleotides are TGTGCCAGCAGCGCACCCTCCGGGACTAGCGGGAGAGATACGCAGTATTTT.

The V gene is TRBV3-1 (or the pseudogene TRBV3-2), the J gene TRBJ1-2; D perhaps matches TRBD1 (5 bases). From germline, CDR1 is LGHDT and CDR2 YNNKEL (reference sequence). The CDR3 totals 13 residues. V lost 4 bases and J lost 8, with 14 bases in between. The CDR3 DNA is TGTGCCAGCAGCCTGGGGGTGGCCGAGGGCTACACCTTC. Residues: CASSLGVAEGYTF.

The rearrangement links TRBV25-1 to TRBJ1-2; D possibly corresponds to TRBD1 (5 bases). Looked up from germline, CDR1 is MGHDK and CDR2 is SYGVNS. Trimming shortened V by 3 bases and J by 8 bases, and 22 bases separated the two germline ends. This CDR3 has 16 amino acids. This CDR3 is CASSESIILGLGGYTF. The CDR3 DNA reads TGTGCCAGCAGTGAGAGCATAATTCTGGGGCTTGGCGGCTACACCTTC.

This chain links TRBV5-5 with TRBJ2-7, with TRBD1 identical over 10 bases. CDR1 and CDR2 from the germline V gene are SGHKS and YYEKEE (reference sequence). The V and J ends lost 4 bases and 6 bases, in that order; junction bases with no gene match: 10. The CDR3 contains 15 residues. The CDR3 DNA is TGTGCCAGCAGCCGGGGACGCGACAGGGGGCGCGAGCAGTACTTC. Protein sequence: CASSRGRDRGREQYF.

The chain combines TRBV18 with TRBJ1-5; D remains unclear. The CDR3 runs to 13 residues. With 2 bases removed from V and 5 bases from J, the gap between germline ends came to 7 bases. Per the germline V gene, CDR1 is KGHSH and CDR2 is LQKENI. CDR3 in amino acids: CASSPSIDQPQHF. For the CDR3, the DNA is TGTGCCAGCTCACCATCCATAGATCAGCCCCAGCATTTT.

This chain uses TRBV5-1 with TRBJ2-2; tentative D call: TRBD2 (5 bases). Germline CDR1 is SGHRS and CDR2 is YFSETQ. The CDR3 is made up of 17 amino acids. Trimming took off 2 bases at V and 4 bases at J, with 18 bases between the two ends. Written as DNA, the CDR3 is TGCGCCAGCAGCTTATATCGAGAGGGCGACGGCACCGGGGAGCTGTTTTTT. Translated: CASSLYREGDGTGELFF. Based on the CDR3 plus reference TRBV5-1 and TRBJ2-2, the full variable domain is KAGVTQTPRYLIKTRGQQVTLSCSPISGHRSVSWYQQTPGQGLQFLFEYFSETQRNKGNFPGRFSGRQFSNSRSEMNVSTLELGDSALYLCASSLYREGDGTGELFFGEGSRLTVL.

This CDR3 is CSASMGLPNNEQFF. The CDR3 coding sequence is TGCAGTGCTAGTATGGGTCTCCCAAACAATGAGCAGTTCTTC. The chain links TRBV20-1 to TRBJ2-1, with unresolved D. The germline CDR1 and CDR2 sequences are DFQATT and SNEGSKA (reference sequence). Trimming cost V 3 bases and J 5 bases, with 14 bases left between them. The CDR3 has 14 residues.

The chain is built from TRBV6-5 and TRBJ2-1, with TRBD1 matching 7 bases. With 6 bases clipped from V and 9 bases from J, the junction kept 14 bases outside the gene matches. CDR1 and CDR2 from the germline V gene are MNHEY and SVGAGI. CDR3 size: 15 residues. The CDR3 DNA reads as TGTGCCAGCAGACCTCACGACAGGGCACATGGTGAGCAGTTCTTC. Translating gives CASRPHDRAHGEQFF.

The chain combines TRBV10-1 with TRBJ1-5; maybe TRBD1 (6 bases). CDR1 and CDR2 from the germline V gene are WNHNN and SYGVQD (reference sequence). V was trimmed by 4 bases and J by 1 base, leaving 8 bases between them. The CDR3 spans 14 residues. CDR3 region: CASSAGVSNQPQHF. The CDR3 DNA reads TGCGCCAGCAGTGCAGGGGTGAGCAATCAGCCCCAGCATTTT.